These 17 T cell receptor beta chains were all obtained from the same sample, sequenced in a study of blood T cell repertoires in COVID-19. Assay used: immunoSEQ multiplex PCR; TCRdb lists only in-frame clones, some missing. Found here are approximately 150,000 clones, approximately 84% of them singletons; the top ten hold about 5%. Specimen: PBMCs or T cells enriched from blood (not recorded which). The receptors originated from a woman in her thirties or forties with acute COVID-19.

The V call is TRBV4-1, the J call TRBJ1-4; TRBD1 matches 7 bases. This CDR3 region has 16 residues. V shed 4 bases and J 7 bases; nucleotides not matched to a gene: 12. Per germline, CDR1 MGHRA and CDR2 YSYEKL. The CDR3 DNA reads TGCGCCAGCAGCCGAATGACAGGGCCAACCGGTGAAAAACTGTTTTTT. This translates into CASSRMTGPTGEKLFF.

CDR3 DNA: TGTGCCAGCAGCCCCGACAGGGCCCACACCGGGGAGCTGTTTTTT. Translated: CASSPDRAHTGELFF. J is TRBJ2-2 and V is TRBV7-9, with TRBD1 matching over 7 bases. This CDR3 has 15 residues. Germline assignment: CDR1 SEHNR and CDR2 FQNEAQ (reference sequence). The junction had 6 bases not matched to a gene; V was cut back by 5 bases and J by 3 bases. The full variable domain, rest sourced from reference TRBV7-9 and TRBJ2-2, is DTGVSQNPRHKITKRGQNVTFRCDPISEHNRLYWYRQTLGQGPEFLTYFQNEAQLEKSRLLSDRFSAERPKGSFSTLEIQRTEQGDSAMYLCASSPDRAHTGELFFGEGSRLTVL.

V usage is TRBV18 and J usage is TRBJ1-4; D is undetermined. V lost 0 bases, J lost 0 bases, and 8 bases lay in between. The CDR3 is 16 residues long. Germline loops: CDR1 KGHSH, CDR2 LQKENI. The CDR3 bases are TGTGCCAGCTCACCACCGAACAGAGCAACTAATGAAAAACTGTTTTTT. It codes for CASSPPNRATNEKLFF.

The chain uses TRBV6-5 and TRBJ1-2, with TRBD1 matching 8 bases. The J segment lost 6 bases and the V segment lost 2 bases, leaving 5 bases of the junction unmatched. The CDR3 consists of 14 residues. The germline V gene has CDR1 MNHEY and CDR2 SVGAGI. The CDR3 reads CASSYTNRGDGYTF. CDR3 bases: TGTGCCAGCAGTTACACAAACAGGGGGGATGGCTACACCTTC.

The genes are TRBV11-2 and TRBJ2-2; TRBD2 might be the D (5 bases). The V gene's germline CDR1 is SGHAT and CDR2 FQNNGV. The CDR3 length is 12 residues. V was pared by 6 bases and J by 7 bases, with 9 bases between. CDR3 loop: CASSEGVGELFF. The CDR3 bases are TGTGCCAGCAGTGAGGGTGTCGGGGAGCTGTTTTTT.

This chain connects TRBV7-9 to TRBJ2-7, with D perhaps matching TRBD1 (5 bases). Germline CDR1 reads SEHNR; CDR2 reads FQNEAQ (reference sequence). Trimming pared 0 bases from V and 6 bases from J, leaving 15 bases between. This CDR3 is built from 15 residues. The CDR3 DNA sequence: TGTGCCAGCAGCTTAGCTTGGGGCGCTCTGGGCGAGCAGTACTTC. This gives the protein CASSLAWGALGEQYF. Supplemented by reference TRBV7-9 and TRBJ2-7, the full variable domain reads DTGVSQNPRHKITKRGQNVTFRCDPISEHNRLYWYRQTLGQGPEFLTYFQNEAQLEKSRLLSDRFSAERPKGSFSTLEIQRTEQGDSAMYLCASSLAWGALGEQYFGPGTRLTVT.

This chain links TRBV29-1 with TRBJ1-1; D perhaps matches TRBD1 (5 bases). CDR3 length: 11 residues. V dropped 6 bases and J dropped 4 bases, with 9 bases sitting between them. The germline V gene has CDR1 SQVTM and CDR2 ANQGSEA. This chain's CDR3 is CSVTGGTEAFF. The CDR3 coding sequence is TGCAGCGTCACCGGGGGCACTGAAGCTTTCTTT.

The CDR3 loop is CAWSVAYRGHEGYTF. The CDR3 DNA follows: TGTGCCTGGAGTGTTGCGTACAGGGGGCATGAAGGCTACACCTTC. The chain combines TRBV30 with TRBJ1-2; 9 bases are shared with TRBD1. The CDR3 is made up of 15 amino acids. Per the germline V gene, CDR1 is GTSNPN and CDR2 is SVGIG (reference sequence). With V trimmed by 0 bases and J by 8 bases, 10 bases remained unmatched.

This clone was observed a few times. The rearrangement joins TRBV4-1 to TRBJ1-1; D ambiguous. The V end lost 5 bases, the J end lost 1 base, and 11 bases lay between the germline ends. Germline V gene lookup returns CDR1 MGHRA and CDR2 YSYEKL. The CDR3 runs 14 residues. The CDR3 DNA is TGCGCCAGCAGCACAGAGAGAACGAACACTGAAGCTTTCTTT. Translated: CASSTERTNTEAFF.

In its sample, this clone was seen a few times. This chain uses TRBV5-1 with TRBJ1-1; TRBD1 agrees at 10 bases. This CDR3 spans 18 amino acids. The junction had 13 bases not matched to a gene; V was cut back by 4 bases and J by 1 base. In germline, CDR1 is SGHRS, CDR2 YFSETQ. CDR3 sequence: CASSLGTGAGAENTEAFF. The CDR3 bases are TGCGCCAGCAGCCTCGGGACAGGGGCCGGCGCCGAGAACACTGAAGCTTTCTTT. Full variable domain (missing parts from reference TRBV5-1 and TRBJ1-1): KAGVTQTPRYLIKTRGQQVTLSCSPISGHRSVSWYQQTPGQGLQFLFEYFSETQRNKGNFPGRFSGRQFSNSRSEMNVSTLELGDSALYLCASSLGTGAGAENTEAFFGQGTRLTVV.

V is TRBV29-1 and J is TRBJ2-1, with 7 bases that match TRBD1. The CDR3 is made up of 15 amino acids. Germline V gene sequence: CDR1 SQVTM, CDR2 ANQGSEA. After removal of 0 bases from V and 8 bases from J, the junction contained 10 bases not matched to a gene. In DNA form, the CDR3 reads TGCAGCGTTGAAGAGGACGGGACAGCCTTGGATGAGCAGTTCTTC. Amino acids: CSVEEDGTALDEQFF.

The chain employs TRBV6-5 and TRBJ1-1; D not certain. Trimming removed 2 bases at V and 4 bases at J, with 14 bases between. The CDR3 is made up of 15 amino acids. CDR1 is MNHEY, CDR2 SVGAGI, per germline. The CDR3: CASSYGRGRITEAFF. The DNA of the CDR3 is TGTGCCAGCAGTTACGGGCGGGGTCGGATCACTGAAGCTTTCTTT.

V gene TRBV12-3 or TRBV12-4 combines with J gene TRBJ1-5; 7 bases fit TRBD1. This CDR3 is built from 13 residues. After removal of 5 bases from V and 3 bases from J, the junction contained 1 base not matched to a gene. In nucleotides, the CDR3 is TGTGCCAGCAGTGGACAGGTCAATCAGCCCCAGCATTTT. Its protein is CASSGQVNQPQHF.

This clone was seen once. V gene TRBV12-3 or TRBV12-4 combines with J gene TRBJ2-3; D unresolved. This CDR3 comprises 13 residues. The V and J ends lost 3 bases and 3 bases respectively, with 7 bases between them. CDR3 nucleotide sequence: TGTGCCAGCAGTTTTGGAGTTACAGATACGCAGTATTTT. Encoded protein: CASSFGVTDTQYF.

The chain recombines TRBV14 with TRBJ2-1; TRBD2 agrees at 7 bases. Germline-derived CDR1 and CDR2 are SGHDN and FVKESK. The length of the CDR3 is 13 residues. After removal of 7 bases from V and 7 bases from J, the junction contained 7 bases not matched to a gene. Here the CDR3 reads CASNEVGGNEQFF. For the CDR3, the DNA is TGTGCCAGCAACGAAGTGGGGGGGAATGAGCAGTTCTTC.

This sequence joins TRBV3-1 (or the pseudogene TRBV3-2) and TRBJ2-1; D is undetermined. Per the germline V gene, CDR1 is LGHDT and CDR2 is YNNKEL (reference sequence). This CDR3 spans 15 amino acids. Trimming removed 1 base from V and 5 bases from J, with 12 bases in between. Written as DNA, the CDR3 is TGTGCCAGCAGCCAAGTTAATCGGCGGAACAATGAGCAGTTCTTC. It translates to CASSQVNRRNNEQFF.

The chain employs TRBV28 and TRBJ1-2; D might be TRBD1 (5 bases). The CDR3 totals 14 residues. V was pared by 5 bases and J by 4 bases, with 14 bases between. Germline-derived CDR1 and CDR2 are MDHEN and SYDVKM. The CDR3: CASSIGREVYGYTF. The CDR3 bases are TGTGCCAGCAGTATCGGCAGGGAGGTCTATGGCTACACCTTC.